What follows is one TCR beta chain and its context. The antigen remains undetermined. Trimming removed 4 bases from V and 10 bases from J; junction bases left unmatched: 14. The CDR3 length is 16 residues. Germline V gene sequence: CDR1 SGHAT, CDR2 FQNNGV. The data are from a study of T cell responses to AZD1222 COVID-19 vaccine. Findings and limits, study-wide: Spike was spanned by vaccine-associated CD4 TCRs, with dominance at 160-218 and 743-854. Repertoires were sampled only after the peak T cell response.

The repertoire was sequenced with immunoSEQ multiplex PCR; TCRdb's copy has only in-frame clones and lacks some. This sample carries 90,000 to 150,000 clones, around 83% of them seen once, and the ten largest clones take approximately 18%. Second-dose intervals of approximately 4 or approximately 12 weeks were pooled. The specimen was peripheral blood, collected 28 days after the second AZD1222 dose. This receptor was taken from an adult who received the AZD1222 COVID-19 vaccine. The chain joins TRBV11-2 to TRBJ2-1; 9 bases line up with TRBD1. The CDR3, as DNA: TGTGCCAGCAGCTGGAACCGGGACAGGGTAACAAGGGAGCAGTTCTTC. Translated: CASSWNRDRVTREQFF.